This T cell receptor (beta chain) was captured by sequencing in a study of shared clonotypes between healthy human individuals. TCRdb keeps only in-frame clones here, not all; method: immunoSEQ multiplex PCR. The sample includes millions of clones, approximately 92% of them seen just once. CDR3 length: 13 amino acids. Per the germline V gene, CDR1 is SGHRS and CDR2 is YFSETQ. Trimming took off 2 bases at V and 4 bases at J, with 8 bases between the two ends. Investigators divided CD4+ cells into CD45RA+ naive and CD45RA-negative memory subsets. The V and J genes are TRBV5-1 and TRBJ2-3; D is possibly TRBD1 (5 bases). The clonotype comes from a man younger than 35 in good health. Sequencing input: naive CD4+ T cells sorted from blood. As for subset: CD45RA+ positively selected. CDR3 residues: CASSFGRADTQYF. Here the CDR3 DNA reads TGCGCCAGCAGCTTTGGCAGGGCAGATACGCAGTATTTT. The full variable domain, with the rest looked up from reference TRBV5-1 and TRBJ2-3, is KAGVTQTPRYLIKTRGQQVTLSCSPISGHRSVSWYQQTPGQGLQFLFEYFSETQRNKGNFPGRFSGRQFSNSRSEMNVSTLELGDSALYLCASSFGRADTQYFGPGTRLTVL.